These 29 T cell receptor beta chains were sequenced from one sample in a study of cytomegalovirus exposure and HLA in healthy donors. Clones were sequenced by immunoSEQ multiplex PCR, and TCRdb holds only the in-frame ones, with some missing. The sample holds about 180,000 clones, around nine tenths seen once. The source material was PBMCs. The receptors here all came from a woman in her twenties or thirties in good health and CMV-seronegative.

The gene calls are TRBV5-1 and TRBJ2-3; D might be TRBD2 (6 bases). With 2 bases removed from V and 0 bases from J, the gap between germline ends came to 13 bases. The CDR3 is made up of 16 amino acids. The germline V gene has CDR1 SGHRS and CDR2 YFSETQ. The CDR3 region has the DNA TGCGCCAGCAGCTTTTGGGTCGGGGGAAGCACAGATACGCAGTATTTT. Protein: CASSFWVGGSTDTQYF. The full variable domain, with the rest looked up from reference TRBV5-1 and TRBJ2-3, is KAGVTQTPRYLIKTRGQQVTLSCSPISGHRSVSWYQQTPGQGLQFLFEYFSETQRNKGNFPGRFSGRQFSNSRSEMNVSTLELGDSALYLCASSFWVGGSTDTQYFGPGTRLTVL.

CDR3: CASSETPTSFWSARYDTGELFF. CDR3 in DNA: TGTGCCAGCAGTGAAACCCCGACAAGTTTCTGGTCGGCACGTTACGACACCGGGGAGCTGTTTTTT. The chain carries TRBV6-1 and TRBJ2-2; D uncertain. CDR3 length equals 22 residues. Per germline, CDR1 MNHNS and CDR2 SASEGT. The V end was cut by 2 bases, the J end by 3 bases, with 31 bases between.

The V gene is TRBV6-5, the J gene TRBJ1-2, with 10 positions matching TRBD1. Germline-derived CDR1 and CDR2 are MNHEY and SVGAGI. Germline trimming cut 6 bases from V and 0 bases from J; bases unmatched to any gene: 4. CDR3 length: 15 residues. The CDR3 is CASRVGTGANYGYTF. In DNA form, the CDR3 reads TGTGCCAGCAGGGTAGGGACAGGGGCTAACTATGGCTACACCTTC.

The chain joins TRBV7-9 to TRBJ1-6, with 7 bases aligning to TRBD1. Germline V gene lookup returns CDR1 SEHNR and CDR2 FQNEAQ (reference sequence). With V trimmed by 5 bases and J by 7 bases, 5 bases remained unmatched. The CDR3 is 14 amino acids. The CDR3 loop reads CASSRDSANSPLHF. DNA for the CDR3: TGTGCCAGCAGCCGGGACAGCGCAAATTCACCCCTCCACTTT. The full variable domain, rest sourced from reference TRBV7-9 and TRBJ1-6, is DTGVSQNPRHKITKRGQNVTFRCDPISEHNRLYWYRQTLGQGPEFLTYFQNEAQLEKSRLLSDRFSAERPKGSFSTLEIQRTEQGDSAMYLCASSRDSANSPLHFGNGTRLTVT.

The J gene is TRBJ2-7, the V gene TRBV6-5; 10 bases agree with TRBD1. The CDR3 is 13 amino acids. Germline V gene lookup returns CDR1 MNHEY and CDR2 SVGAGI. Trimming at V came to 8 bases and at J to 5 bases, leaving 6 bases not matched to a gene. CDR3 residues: CASGTGVRNEQYF. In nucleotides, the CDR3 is TGTGCCAGCGGGACAGGGGTTCGCAACGAGCAGTACTTC.

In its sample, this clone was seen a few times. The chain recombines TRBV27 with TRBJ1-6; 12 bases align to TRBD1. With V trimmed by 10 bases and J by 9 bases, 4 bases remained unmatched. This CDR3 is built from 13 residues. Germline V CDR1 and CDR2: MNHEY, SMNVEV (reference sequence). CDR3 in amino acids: CATGTGGSSPLHF. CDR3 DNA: TGTGCCACCGGGACAGGGGGCAGTTCACCCCTCCACTTT.

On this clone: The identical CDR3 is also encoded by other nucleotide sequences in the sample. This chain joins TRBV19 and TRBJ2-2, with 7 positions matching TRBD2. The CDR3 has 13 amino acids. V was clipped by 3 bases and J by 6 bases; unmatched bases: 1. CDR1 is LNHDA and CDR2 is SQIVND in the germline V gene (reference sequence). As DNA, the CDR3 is TGTGCCAGTAGTATTGGGGGGGCCGGGGAGCTGTTTTTT. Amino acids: CASSIGGAGELFF.

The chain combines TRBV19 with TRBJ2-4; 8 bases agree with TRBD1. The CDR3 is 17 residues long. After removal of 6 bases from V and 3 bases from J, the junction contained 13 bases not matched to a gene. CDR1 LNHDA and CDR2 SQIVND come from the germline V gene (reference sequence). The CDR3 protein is CASRTIKQGDDKNIQYF. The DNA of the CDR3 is TGTGCCAGTAGGACCATAAAACAGGGGGACGACAAAAACATTCAGTACTTC.

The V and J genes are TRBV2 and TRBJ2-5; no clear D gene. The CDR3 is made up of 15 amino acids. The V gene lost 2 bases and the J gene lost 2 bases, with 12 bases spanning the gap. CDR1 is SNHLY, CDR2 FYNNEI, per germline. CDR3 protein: CASSEPRNPQETQYF. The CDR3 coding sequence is TGTGCCAGCAGTGAACCTAGAAACCCTCAAGAGACCCAGTACTTC.

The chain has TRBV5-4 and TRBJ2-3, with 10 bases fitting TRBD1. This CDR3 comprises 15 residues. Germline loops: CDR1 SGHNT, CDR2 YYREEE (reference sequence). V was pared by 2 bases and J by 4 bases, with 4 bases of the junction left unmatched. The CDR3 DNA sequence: TGTGCCAGCAGCTTCGGGACAGGGGCCGCAGATACGCAGTATTTT. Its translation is CASSFGTGAADTQYF.

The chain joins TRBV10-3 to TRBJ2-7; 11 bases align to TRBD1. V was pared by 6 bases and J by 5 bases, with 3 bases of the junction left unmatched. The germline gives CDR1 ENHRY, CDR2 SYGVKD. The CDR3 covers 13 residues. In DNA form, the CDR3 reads TGTGCCATCAGCCCGGGACAGGGGGACGAGCAGTACTTC. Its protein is CAISPGQGDEQYF.

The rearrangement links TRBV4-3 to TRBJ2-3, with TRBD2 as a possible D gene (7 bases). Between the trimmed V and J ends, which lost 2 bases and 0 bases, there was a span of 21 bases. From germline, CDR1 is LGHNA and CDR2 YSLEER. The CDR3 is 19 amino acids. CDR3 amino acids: CASSQMAGRRGASTDTQYF. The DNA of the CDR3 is TGCGCCAGCAGCCAAATGGCAGGGCGACGGGGGGCTAGCACAGATACGCAGTATTTT.

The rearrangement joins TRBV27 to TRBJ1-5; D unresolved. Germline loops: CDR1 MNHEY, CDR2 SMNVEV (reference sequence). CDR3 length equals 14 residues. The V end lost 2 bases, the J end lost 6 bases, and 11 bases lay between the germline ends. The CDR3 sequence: CASSLLGAGQPQHF. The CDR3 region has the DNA TGTGCCAGCAGTTTACTAGGAGCTGGTCAGCCCCAGCATTTT.

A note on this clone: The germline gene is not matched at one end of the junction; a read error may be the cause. CDR3 protein: CASSPGQGHEQYF. The CDR3 DNA reads TGTGCTAGCAGCCCCGGACAGGGCCACGAGCAGTACTTC. The chain combines TRBV7-7 with TRBJ2-7; 8 bases align to TRBD1. Germline V gene lookup returns CDR1 SSHAT and CDR2 FNYEAQ (reference sequence). The CDR3 totals 13 residues.

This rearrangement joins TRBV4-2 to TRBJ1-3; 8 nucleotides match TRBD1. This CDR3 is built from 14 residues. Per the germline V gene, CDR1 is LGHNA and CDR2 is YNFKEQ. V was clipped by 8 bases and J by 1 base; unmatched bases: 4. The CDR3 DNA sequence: TGTGCCAGCGCAGGGGGCATTTCTGGAAACACCATATATTTT. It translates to CASAGGISGNTIYF.

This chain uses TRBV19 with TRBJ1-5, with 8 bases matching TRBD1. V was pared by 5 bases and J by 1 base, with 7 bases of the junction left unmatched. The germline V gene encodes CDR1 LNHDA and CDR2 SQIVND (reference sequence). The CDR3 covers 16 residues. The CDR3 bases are TGTGCCAGTAGTCTGGACAGGGCGGGAAGCAATCAGCCCCAGCATTTT. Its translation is CASSLDRAGSNQPQHF.

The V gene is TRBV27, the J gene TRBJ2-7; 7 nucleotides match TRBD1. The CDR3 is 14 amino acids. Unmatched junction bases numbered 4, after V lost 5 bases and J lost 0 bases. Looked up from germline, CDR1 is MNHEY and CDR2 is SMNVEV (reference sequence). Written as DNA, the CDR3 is TGTGCCAGCAGTAGGTGGGACAGCTCCTACGAGCAGTACTTC. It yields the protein CASSRWDSSYEQYF.

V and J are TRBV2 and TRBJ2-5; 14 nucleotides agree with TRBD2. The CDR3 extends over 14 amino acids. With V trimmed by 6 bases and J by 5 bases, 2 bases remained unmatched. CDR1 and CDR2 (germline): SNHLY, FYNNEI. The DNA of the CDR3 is TGTGCCAGCAGGACTAGCGGGGGGGGTGAGACCCAGTACTTC. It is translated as CASRTSGGGETQYF.

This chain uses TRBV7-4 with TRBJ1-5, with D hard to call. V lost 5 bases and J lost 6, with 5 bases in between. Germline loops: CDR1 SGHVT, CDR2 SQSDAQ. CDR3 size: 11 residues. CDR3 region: CASSQAQPQHF. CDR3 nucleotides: TGTGCCAGCAGCCAGGCTCAGCCCCAGCATTTT.

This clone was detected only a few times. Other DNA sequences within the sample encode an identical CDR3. The CDR3 bases are TGTGCCAGCAGCTTAGGACAGAGCTACGAGCAGTACTTC. This gives the protein CASSLGQSYEQYF. The chain joins TRBV6-5 to TRBJ2-7; tentatively, D is TRBD1 (6 bases). Germline assignment: CDR1 MNHEY and CDR2 SVGAGI. Trimming cost V 6 bases and J 3 bases, with 12 bases left between them. The CDR3 totals 13 residues.

The chain's CDR3 is CASSPDQETQYF. CDR3 bases: TGTGCCAGCTCACCCGACCAAGAGACCCAGTACTTC. The J gene is TRBJ2-5, the V gene TRBV18; no reliable D call. V lost 3 bases and J lost 0, with 2 bases in between. CDR3 size: 12 residues. Germline CDR1 and CDR2: KGHSH and LQKENI.

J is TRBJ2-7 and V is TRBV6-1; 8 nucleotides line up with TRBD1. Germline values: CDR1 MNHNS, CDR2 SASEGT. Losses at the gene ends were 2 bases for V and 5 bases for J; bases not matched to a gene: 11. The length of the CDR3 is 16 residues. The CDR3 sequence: CASSELLTGGIDEQYF. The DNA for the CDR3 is TGTGCCAGCAGTGAACTTCTCACAGGGGGTATCGACGAGCAGTACTTC.

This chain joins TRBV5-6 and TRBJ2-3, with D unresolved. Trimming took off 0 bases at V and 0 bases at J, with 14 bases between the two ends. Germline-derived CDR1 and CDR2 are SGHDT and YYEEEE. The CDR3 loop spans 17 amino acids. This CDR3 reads CASSLAVTRSSTDTQYF. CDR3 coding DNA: TGTGCCAGCAGCTTGGCCGTTACGAGGAGTAGCACAGATACGCAGTATTTT.

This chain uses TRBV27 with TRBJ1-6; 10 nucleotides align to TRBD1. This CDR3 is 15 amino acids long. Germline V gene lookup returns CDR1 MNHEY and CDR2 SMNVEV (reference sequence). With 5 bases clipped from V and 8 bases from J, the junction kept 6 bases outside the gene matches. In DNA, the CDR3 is TGTGCCAGCAGTCCACCGGGACAGGGGTATTCACCCCTCCACTTT. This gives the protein CASSPPGQGYSPLHF.

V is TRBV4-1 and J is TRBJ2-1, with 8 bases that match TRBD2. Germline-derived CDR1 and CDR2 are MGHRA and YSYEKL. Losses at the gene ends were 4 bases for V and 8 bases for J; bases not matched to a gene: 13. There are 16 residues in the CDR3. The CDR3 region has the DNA TGCGCCAGCAGCCCAACCCCCGGGACTAGTAATCATGAGCAGTTCTTC. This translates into CASSPTPGTSNHEQFF.

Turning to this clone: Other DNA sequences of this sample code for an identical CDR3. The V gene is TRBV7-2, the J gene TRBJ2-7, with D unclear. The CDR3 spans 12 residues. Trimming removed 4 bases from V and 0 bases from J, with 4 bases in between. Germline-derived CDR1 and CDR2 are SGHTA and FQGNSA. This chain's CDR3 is CASSSSSYEQYF. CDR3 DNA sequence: TGTGCCAGCAGCTCGAGCTCCTACGAGCAGTACTTC.

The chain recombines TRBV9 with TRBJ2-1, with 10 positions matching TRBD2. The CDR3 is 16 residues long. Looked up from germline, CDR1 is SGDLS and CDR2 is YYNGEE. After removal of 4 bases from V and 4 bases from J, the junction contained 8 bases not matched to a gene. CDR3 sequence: CASSKTTSGAYNEQFF. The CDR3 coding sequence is TGTGCCAGCAGCAAAACAACTAGCGGGGCTTACAATGAGCAGTTCTTC.

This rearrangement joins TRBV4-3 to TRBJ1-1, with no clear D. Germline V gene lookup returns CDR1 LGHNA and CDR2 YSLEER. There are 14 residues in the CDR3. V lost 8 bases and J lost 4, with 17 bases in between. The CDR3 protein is CASPPETRGTEAFF. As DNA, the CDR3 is TGCGCCAGCCCACCAGAAACGCGGGGCACTGAAGCTTTCTTT.

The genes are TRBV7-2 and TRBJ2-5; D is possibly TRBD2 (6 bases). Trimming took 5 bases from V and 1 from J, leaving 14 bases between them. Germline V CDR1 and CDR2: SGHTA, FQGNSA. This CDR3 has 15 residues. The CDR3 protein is CASSLGLGIQETQYF. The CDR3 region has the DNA TGTGCCAGCAGCCTGGGACTTGGGATCCAAGAGACCCAGTACTTC.